This TCR beta chain came from a study of T cells after yellow fever vaccination. Study-level background: Where fractions had low cell numbers, libraries were prepared from them with the SMART-Seq v4 Ultra Low Input RNA kit.

A note on this clonotype: Antigen: not known.

V gave up 3 bases and J gave up 0 bases, with 9 bases separating them. Germline CDR1 and CDR2: DFQATT and SNEGSKA (reference sequence). There are 13 residues in the CDR3. The study's findings and limits: Weaker, the secondary response peaked sooner, at day 5 versus 15. In FACS-sorted repertoires, abundant clonotypes from the bulk population could appear as contaminants.

TCR cDNA, made by 5'RACE template switching, carried an added universal primer site and UMIs. TCRdb re-called the 5' RACE reads with MiXCR, one entry per CDR3 protein. Of a few hundred thousand distinct CDR3 sequences in the sample, roughly 9% were seen once. V usage is TRBV20-1 and J usage is TRBJ2-7, with a possible D match to TRBD2 (6 bases). The clonotype comes from a man aged 18 to 29 who received the YFV17D yellow fever vaccine. This specimen consisted of CD4+ T cells sorted from PBMCs, obtained 5 days after the yellow fever booster vaccination. CDR3 in amino acids: CSASSGGSYEQYF. The CDR3 bases are TGCAGTGCTAGCTCCGGGGGCTCCTACGAGCAGTACTTC.